The 32 T cell receptor beta chains reported below all come from one sample, sequenced in a study of vaccination effects on CD4 cells after COVID-19. These TCRs' antigens remain unknown. Assay: immunoSEQ multiplex PCR; the TCRdb copy retains only in-frame clones and omits some. This sample carries some 77,000 clones, 65% to 85% of them seen once, and the ten largest clones take approximately 4.3%. Sequencing in the ViraFEST assay came after antigen-specific CD4+ T cells had been expanded with viral peptide pools, which were used to stimulate PBMC. When around 10 days of culture had elapsed, CD4+ T cells were isolated. Absence of prior SARS-CoV-2 infection characterized the vaccine recipients, who showed negative nucleocapsid antibodies. Here the sequenced sample was CD4+ T cells from PBMCs cultured with HCoV-OC43 spike peptides, taken before COVID-19 vaccination. Subset denoted: HCoV-OC43 spike overlapping peptide pool stimulation. The receptors derive from a human donor who received a COVID-19 vaccine.

This clone was seen only a few times. The chain has TRBV10-1 and TRBJ2-1; 9 bases agree with TRBD2. The J segment lost 8 bases and the V segment lost 4 bases, leaving 6 bases of the junction unmatched. This CDR3 has 14 residues. Germline lookup yields CDR1 WNHNN and CDR2 SYGVQD (reference sequence). CDR3 loop: CASSGGGASDEQFF. As DNA, the CDR3 is TGCGCCAGCAGTGGCGGGGGGGCCTCGGATGAGCAGTTCTTC.

V gene TRBV6-2 or TRBV6-3 combines with J gene TRBJ2-7; D unresolved. The germline gives CDR1 MNHEY, CDR2 SVGEGT. V lost 1 base and J 7 bases, leaving 14 bases between the germline ends. This CDR3 region has 14 residues. DNA of the CDR3: TGTGCCAGCAGTTACTTGGGGAATCTAGGTGAGCAGTACGTC. This encodes CASSYLGNLGEQYV.

This chain connects TRBV6-5 to TRBJ2-5; 8 bases are a match to TRBD2. Looked up from germline, CDR1 is MNHEY and CDR2 is SVGAGI. This CDR3 has 14 residues. With V trimmed by 2 bases and J by 5 bases, 4 bases remained unmatched. Here the CDR3 DNA reads TGTGCCAGCAGTTACGTAGCGGGGTTGGAGACCCAGTACTTC. Residues: CASSYVAGLETQYF.

This rearrangement joins TRBV7-3 to TRBJ2-6, with 7 bases identical to TRBD1. V gave up 4 bases and J gave up 12 bases; unmatched junction bases: 6. The CDR3 sequence is 13 residues long. Germline V gene lookup returns CDR1 SGHTA and CDR2 FQGTGA. DNA of the CDR3: TGTGCCAGCAGCTCGACAGGGCCGGGCGTCCTGACTTTC. The encoded protein is CASSSTGPGVLTF.

The chain combines TRBV18 with TRBJ2-3; the D gene is possibly TRBD1 (5 bases). CDR3 length: 19 residues. Trimming cost V 2 bases and J 0 bases, with 21 bases left between them. Germline lookup yields CDR1 KGHSH and CDR2 LQKENI. For the CDR3, the DNA is TGTGCCAGCTCACCAACCCTTAGCAGGGCCCTTCTTAGCACAGATACGCAGTATTTT. Translation: CASSPTLSRALLSTDTQYF.

This rearrangement joins TRBV18 to TRBJ1-1; D is possibly TRBD1 (6 bases). CDR3 size: 16 residues. Germline CDR1 KGHSH, CDR2 LQKENI. V was pared by 1 base and J by 0 bases, with 12 bases between. CDR3: CASSPRGPRLNTEAFF. The CDR3 DNA is TGTGCCAGCTCACCACGGGGGCCGCGACTGAACACTGAAGCTTTCTTT.

This clone was seen more than once but under ten times. V usage is TRBV2 and J usage is TRBJ1-6; D may be TRBD1 (6 bases). Germline CDR1 is SNHLY and CDR2 is FYNNEI. Trimming removed 4 bases at V and 6 bases at J, with 13 bases between. The CDR3 runs 15 residues. Here the CDR3 DNA reads TGTGCCAGCAGTGGTAGGCAGGGGCCTAATTCACCCCTCCACTTT. Protein: CASSGRQGPNSPLHF.

V gene TRBV5-6 combines with J gene TRBJ2-5; TRBD1 matches at 8 bases. Germline CDR1 and CDR2: SGHDT and YYEEEE. The V and J ends lost 4 bases and 2 bases, in that order; junction bases with no gene match: 7. The CDR3 runs 15 residues. The CDR3, as DNA: TGTGCCAGCAGCCCCGACAGGGGAATACAAGAGACCCAGTACTTC. This gives the protein CASSPDRGIQETQYF. Drawing the rest from reference TRBV5-6 and TRBJ2-5, the complete variable domain is DAGVTQSPTHLIKTRGQQVTLRCSPKSGHDTVSWYQQALGQGPQFIFQYYEEEERQRGNFPDRFSGHQFPNYSSELNVNALLLGDSALYLCASSPDRGIQETQYFGPGTRLLVL.

In its sample, this clone was seen once. This sequence joins TRBV5-8 and TRBJ1-4, with D unclear. Trimming cost V 4 bases and J 7 bases, with 17 bases left between them. The CDR3 length is 15 residues. The germline V gene has CDR1 SGHTS and CDR2 YDEGEE. For the CDR3, the DNA is TGTGCCAGCAGCGGGAAGACACTTCTTCGTGAAAAACTGTTTTTT. It encodes CASSGKTLLREKLFF.

This chain links TRBV2 with TRBJ1-2; D not certain. CDR3 length: 12 amino acids. Germline V gene sequence: CDR1 SNHLY, CDR2 FYNNEI. The V end lost 6 bases, the J end lost 1 base, and 6 bases lay between the germline ends. The CDR3 region is CASSPNNYGYTF. The CDR3, as DNA: TGTGCCAGCAGCCCTAATAACTATGGCTACACCTTC.

This clone has more than one count but fewer than ten. The V gene is TRBV7-8, the J gene TRBJ1-6, with a tentative D call TRBD1 (5 bases). CDR3 length equals 16 residues. CDR1 is SGHVS and CDR2 is FQNEAQ in the germline V gene. Trimming took 7 bases from V and 2 from J, leaving 15 bases between them. The DNA for the CDR3 is TGTGCCAGCACCAAAGGGGCAGCTACCTATAATTCACCCCTCCACTTT. Translation gives CASTKGAATYNSPLHF.

V is TRBV19 and J is TRBJ1-5; D not certain. The CDR3 loop spans 15 amino acids. Germline V lookup: CDR1 LNHDA, CDR2 SQIVND (reference sequence). Trimming took 3 bases from V and 0 from J, leaving 9 bases between them. The CDR3 loop reads CASSITNYSNQPQHF. The CDR3 coding sequence is TGTGCCAGTAGTATTACAAATTATAGCAATCAGCCCCAGCATTTT.

The genes are TRBV24-1 and TRBJ2-5; D possibly corresponds to TRBD2 (5 bases). CDR1 KGHDR and CDR2 SFDVKD come from the germline V gene. V dropped 5 bases and J dropped 5 bases, with 20 bases sitting between them. The CDR3 totals 16 residues. CDR3 sequence reads: CATSASGEGLGETQYF. CDR3 DNA: TGTGCCACCAGTGCCTCTGGAGAGGGATTGGGGGAGACCCAGTACTTC.

The chain uses TRBV5-5 and TRBJ2-7; 7 bases map to TRBD1. Germline CDR1 is SGHKS and CDR2 is YYEKEE (reference sequence). The CDR3 is 15 residues long. J was trimmed by 0 bases and V by 2 bases; bases with no gene match: 5. The CDR3 here is CASSFRTGASYEQYV. The DNA of the CDR3 is TGTGCCAGCAGCTTTAGGACAGGCGCCTCCTACGAGCAGTACGTC.

The chain recombines TRBV3-1 (or the pseudogene TRBV3-2) with TRBJ2-7, with D perhaps TRBD1 (7 bases). The V end was cut by 4 bases, the J end by 6 bases, with 10 bases between. CDR3 length: 12 amino acids. Germline V gene data show CDR1 as LGHDT and CDR2 as YNNKEL (reference sequence). CDR3 sequence: CASSLQGGEQYV. DNA of the CDR3: TGTGCCAGCAGCCTCCAGGGGGGCGAGCAGTACGTC.

The CDR3: CATSDSRTGNSNQPQHF. In DNA, the CDR3 is TGTGCCACCAGTGATTCCCGGACCGGGAATAGCAATCAGCCCCAGCATTTT. The chain carries TRBV24-1 and TRBJ1-5; D call uncertain. V dropped 2 bases and J dropped 0 bases, with 13 bases sitting between them. CDR1 and CDR2 (germline): KGHDR, SFDVKD. This CDR3 has 17 residues.

The chain recombines TRBV20-1 with TRBJ1-4; maybe TRBD1 (6 bases). The CDR3 runs to 11 residues. Germline V gene data show CDR1 as DFQATT and CDR2 as SNEGSKA (reference sequence). Trimming took off 6 bases at V and 8 bases at J, with 10 bases between the two ends. The CDR3 DNA reads as TGCAGTGCCCTGGGGGCCGAAAAACTGTTTTTT. Protein sequence: CSALGAEKLFF.

This chain connects TRBV24-1 to TRBJ2-4, with 8 nucleotides matching TRBD2. The CDR3 totals 15 residues. Germline CDR1 KGHDR, CDR2 SFDVKD. Trimming removed 3 bases from V and 0 bases from J; junction bases left unmatched: 0. The CDR3 coding sequence is TGTGCCACCAGTGATCGGGGGGGAGCCAAAAACATTCAGTACTTC. Amino acid sequence: CATSDRGGAKNIQYF.

This clone occurred a few times. This chain connects TRBV5-1 to TRBJ2-2, with 9 bases identical to TRBD2. The germline gives CDR1 SGHRS, CDR2 YFSETQ. The CDR3 contains 16 residues. Germline trimming cut 0 bases from V and 6 bases from J; bases unmatched to any gene: 6. In nucleotides, the CDR3 is TGCGCCAGCAGCTTGGTAGCGGGGGTGATCGCCGGGGAGCTGTTTTTT. It yields the protein CASSLVAGVIAGELFF. Supplemented by reference TRBV5-1 and TRBJ2-2, the full variable domain reads KAGVTQTPRYLIKTRGQQVTLSCSPISGHRSVSWYQQTPGQGLQFLFEYFSETQRNKGNFPGRFSGRQFSNSRSEMNVSTLELGDSALYLCASSLVAGVIAGELFFGEGSRLTVL.

V usage is TRBV9 and J usage is TRBJ1-6, with 12 bases that match TRBD1. V lost 1 base to trimming and J lost 7 bases; unmatched junction nucleotides: 3. The CDR3 loop spans 16 amino acids. Per the germline V gene, CDR1 is SGDLS and CDR2 is YYNGEE. The CDR3, as DNA: TGTGCCAGCAGCGTAAAAGGGACAGGGGGCAATTCACCCCTCCACTTT. It yields the protein CASSVKGTGGNSPLHF.

The chain combines TRBV7-2 with TRBJ1-1; the match to TRBD1 covers 9 bases. With 3 bases clipped from V and 2 bases from J, the junction kept 7 bases outside the gene matches. This CDR3 spans 16 amino acids. Looked up from germline, CDR1 is SGHTA and CDR2 is FQGNSA. The CDR3 sequence: CASSFLGQGTNTEAFF. Written as DNA, the CDR3 is TGTGCCAGCAGCTTCCTCGGACAGGGGACCAACACTGAAGCTTTCTTT.

The V and J genes are TRBV3-1 (or the pseudogene TRBV3-2) and TRBJ1-6; a possible D gene is TRBD1 (6 bases). Germline CDR1 is LGHDT and CDR2 is YNNKEL (reference sequence). The length of the CDR3 is 14 residues. V lost 1 base and J 5 bases, leaving 6 bases between the germline ends. The DNA of the CDR3 is TGTGCCAGCAGCCAAGGGACAGATAATTCACCCCTCCACTTT. It translates to CASSQGTDNSPLHF.

This rearrangement joins TRBV5-1 to TRBJ2-1, with TRBD2 identical over 10 bases. Trimming cost V 4 bases and J 5 bases; bases outside gene matches: 6. Germline V gene sequence: CDR1 SGHRS, CDR2 YFSETQ. The CDR3 runs to 15 residues. In nucleotides, the CDR3 is TGCGCCAGCAGCCCACTAGCGGGGTCCCACAATGAGCAGTTCTTC. It specifies CASSPLAGSHNEQFF.

The V and J genes are TRBV7-3 and TRBJ2-3; D possibly matches TRBD1 or TRBD2 (5 bases each). Trimming removed 5 bases from V and 0 bases from J, with 9 bases in between. The germline gives CDR1 SGHTA, CDR2 FQGTGA. CDR3 length: 14 residues. The CDR3 DNA reads TGTGCCAGCAGCCGGGACCTTAGCACAGATACGCAGTATTTT. Its protein is CASSRDLSTDTQYF. Combining the CDR3 with reference TRBV7-3 and TRBJ2-3 gives the whole variable domain GAGVSQTPSNKVTEKGKYVELRCDPISGHTALYWYRQSLGQGPEFLIYFQGTGAADDSGLPNDRFFAVRPEGSVSTLKIQRTERGDSAVYLCASSRDLSTDTQYFGPGTRLTVL.

CDR3 sequence: CASSLAGGTDTQYF. The CDR3 nucleotides read TGTGCCAGCAGCTTAGCGGGGGGAACAGATACGCAGTATTTT. The chain has TRBV7-9 and TRBJ2-3, with D perhaps TRBD2 (6 bases). V lost 0 bases to trimming and J lost 3 bases, with 7 bases between them. The germline gives CDR1 SEHNR, CDR2 FQNEAQ (reference sequence). The CDR3 runs 14 residues.

This sequence joins TRBV5-1 and TRBJ1-1, with TRBD1 matching over 7 bases. The length of the CDR3 is 14 residues. Looked up from germline, CDR1 is SGHRS and CDR2 is YFSETQ. The ends lost 1 base at V and 8 bases at J; junction bases unmatched: 8. This CDR3 reads CASSLLPPTGEAFF. CDR3 DNA sequence: TGCGCCAGCAGCTTGCTCCCACCGACAGGGGAAGCTTTCTTT.

The rearrangement uses TRBV27 and TRBJ2-5; D not resolved. Germline V gene sequence: CDR1 MNHEY, CDR2 SMNVEV (reference sequence). The length of the CDR3 is 17 residues. The V end lost 8 bases, the J end lost 4 bases, and 26 bases lay between the germline ends. The CDR3 DNA sequence: TGTGCCAGCGGTACTATAACAAAAGCGAGTCCTAGAGAGACCCAGTACTTC. Translated: CASGTITKASPRETQYF.

The rearrangement links TRBV18 to TRBJ1-1, with D possibly TRBD1 on 5 matching bases. V was shortened by 4 bases and J by 3 bases, with 6 bases between the two germline ends. The CDR3 extends over 12 amino acids. CDR1 and CDR2 from the germline V gene are KGHSH and LQKENI. The DNA of the CDR3 is TGTGCCAGCTCACGGGGGGACACTGAAGCTTTCTTT. Encoded protein: CASSRGDTEAFF.

V and J are TRBV3-1 (or the pseudogene TRBV3-2) and TRBJ2-4; tentatively, D is TRBD1 (5 bases). The CDR3 runs 15 residues. Trimming removed 0 bases from V and 4 bases from J, with 10 bases in between. Per the germline V gene, CDR1 is LGHDT and CDR2 is YNNKEL (reference sequence). The CDR3 coding sequence is TGTGCCAGCAGCCAAGAGCCGGCAGGGAAAAACATTCAGTACTTC. The encoded protein is CASSQEPAGKNIQYF.

This chain uses TRBV4-1 with TRBJ1-4; no clear D gene. Germline-derived CDR1 and CDR2 are MGHRA and YSYEKL. This CDR3 region has 16 residues. Trimming pared 4 bases from V and 8 bases from J, leaving 20 bases between. CDR3 protein: CASSPLTGAKGEKLFF. The CDR3 DNA is TGCGCCAGCAGCCCGCTAACGGGTGCAAAGGGAGAAAAACTGTTTTTT.

The J gene is TRBJ2-1, the V gene TRBV7-7; 8 positions match TRBD2. The CDR3 totals 13 residues. The trim removed 5 bases at V and 7 bases at J, leaving 4 bases unmatched. CDR1 and CDR2 from the germline V gene are SSHAT and FNYEAQ (reference sequence). CDR3 nucleotides: TGTGCCAGCAGCCAGACTAGCGCGAATGAGCAGTTCTTC. This translates into CASSQTSANEQFF.

This chain uses TRBV6-5 with TRBJ1-3; D gene unclear. This CDR3 has 13 amino acids. Germline CDR1 and CDR2: MNHEY and SVGAGI. V was cut by 6 bases and J by 0 bases, with 6 bases left in between. CDR3 protein: CASRESSGNTIYF. DNA for the CDR3: TGTGCCAGCAGGGAGTCCTCTGGAAACACCATATATTTT.